This T cell receptor beta chain was sequenced for a study of read filtering for tumor transcriptome and immune sequencing. Study-level information: Revised staging placed roughly 8 patients in R-ISS I, roughly 17 in II, six or seven in III. DNase treatment preceded whole-transcriptome library preparation. Per sample, TCR-region reads ranged about 3.5 to 11 million by IR-seq, roughly 85 to 1273 by RNA-seq.

The library was built from around 400 ng RNA with molecular barcoded adaptors for alpha/delta and beta/gamma chains. A single record per CDR3 protein comes from TCRdb applying MiXCR to the reads. The data hold about 130,000 distinct CDR3 sequences, with under 15% observed a single time. The CDR3 spans 17 residues. Germline V gives CDR1 MNHEY, CDR2 SVGAGI. Germline trimming cut 6 bases from V and 5 bases from J; bases unmatched to any gene: 16. Ten or more counts support this clonotype. The V and J genes are TRBV6-5 and TRBJ1-5; 7 bases fit TRBD1. The material sequenced was a population of CD138-negative cells sorted from bone marrow. This sequence originates from a donor over 35 with multiple myeloma. As DNA, the CDR3 is TGTGCCAGCAGGCGCGCCCCGGGACAGTCCACTCATCAGCCCCAGCATTTT. This sequence encodes CASRRAPGQSTHQPQHF.